The 14 T cell receptor beta chains below were found in one sample sequenced in a study of blood T cells in healthy people across ages. Combining a sample-barcoded 5' primer with a J-beta primer mix, a second PCR ran for roughly 7 to 11 cycles. TCRdb independently ran MiXCR on the 5' RACE reads; one entry per CDR3 protein. The data contain approximately 1,700,000 distinct CDR3 sequences, 39% of them singletons. Sequenced sample: blood. The receptors were gathered from a human donor in good health.

In its sample, this clonotype was seen a few times. The chain employs TRBV20-1 and TRBJ2-4, with 11 positions matching TRBD2. Gene TRBJ2-7 matches the end of the DNA better, so the J call may be wrong. This CDR3 is built from 13 residues. Looked up from germline, CDR1 is DFQATT and CDR2 is SNEGSKA (reference sequence). CDR3 in DNA: TGCAGTGCTTCCGGGACTAGCGGTTACGAGCAGTACTTC. Protein product: CSASGTSGYEQYF.

J is TRBJ1-2 and V is TRBV28; TRBD1 is a possible D gene (6 bases). In germline, CDR1 is MDHEN, CDR2 SYDVKM. Trimming took 5 bases from V and 2 from J, leaving 12 bases between them. The CDR3 is made up of 14 amino acids. The CDR3 sequence: CASSVHRVNYGYTF. The CDR3 DNA reads TGTGCCAGCAGTGTCCACAGGGTGAACTATGGCTACACCTTC.

The genes are TRBV7-2 and TRBJ1-5; a possible D gene is TRBD1 (5 bases). CDR1 is SGHTA and CDR2 is FQGNSA in the germline V gene. V lost 3 bases and J 0 bases, leaving 12 bases between the germline ends. This CDR3 has 16 residues. CDR3 sequence reads: CASSFTGQYSNQPQHF. In DNA, the CDR3 is TGTGCCAGCAGCTTCACGGGGCAGTATAGCAATCAGCCCCAGCATTTT.

V gene TRBV12-3 or TRBV12-4 combines with J gene TRBJ1-2; D is undetermined. Trimming cost V 5 bases and J 4 bases, with 23 bases left between them. The CDR3 is 17 amino acids. In DNA form, the CDR3 reads TGTGCCAGCAGTACCCGACGGCCTCTTGGTCTCCCCTATGGCTACACCTTC. The encoded protein is CASSTRRPLGLPYGYTF.

Points on this clonotype: Given a much more abundant clone one base away, this may be a read error. The chain carries TRBV9 and TRBJ1-2; possible D gene TRBD1, 5 bases. The CDR3 consists of 13 residues. The V end was cut by 3 bases, the J end by 0 bases, with 6 bases between. The germline V gene has CDR1 SGDLS and CDR2 YYNGEE. In DNA, the CDR3 is TGTGCCAGCAGCGCGACAGCTAACTATGGCTACACCTTC. Its translation is CASSATANYGYTF.

This clonotype was counted only a few times. The rearrangement joins TRBV29-1 to TRBJ2-1, with 8 positions matching TRBD2. This CDR3 region has 17 residues. After removal of 1 base from V and 3 bases from J, the junction contained 11 bases not matched to a gene. Germline V lookup: CDR1 SQVTM, CDR2 ANQGSEA. The CDR3 spells CSVEGTAGATFYNEQFF. CDR3 bases: TGCAGCGTTGAAGGTACAGCGGGGGCCACGTTCTACAATGAGCAGTTCTTC.

This clonotype appeared a few times. The rearrangement links TRBV5-6 to TRBJ2-3; D is possibly TRBD1 (5 bases). The CDR3 runs to 14 residues. Germline CDR1 reads SGHDT; CDR2 reads YYEEEE. V was cut by 4 bases and J by 4 bases, with 13 bases left in between. The DNA for the CDR3 is TGTGCCAGCAGCCAGGGTATTGGGGCAGATACGCAGTATTTT. Encoded protein: CASSQGIGADTQYF.

This clonotype was seen more than once but under ten times. CDR3 sequence (DNA): TGTGCCAGCACCCAGACAGGGGTCGACACTGAAGCTTTCTTT. Residues: CASTQTGVDTEAFF. V is TRBV6-6 and J is TRBJ1-1; 8 bases map to TRBD1. This CDR3 comprises 14 residues. Unmatched junction bases numbered 7, after V lost 7 bases and J lost 3 bases. The germline CDR1 and CDR2 sequences are MNHNY and SVGAGI (reference sequence).

This clonotype was counted a few times. The genes are TRBV4-1 and TRBJ1-2, with a possible D match to TRBD1 (6 bases). Germline V CDR1 and CDR2: MGHRA, YSYEKL. Trimming took off 4 bases at V and 3 bases at J, with 15 bases between the two ends. The CDR3 has 15 amino acids. CDR3 in DNA: TGCGCCAGCAGCCGATACAGGGAGGTAGACTATGGCTACACCTTC. Its translation is CASSRYREVDYGYTF.

This clonotype was seen a handful of times. This chain links TRBV6-5 with TRBJ1-1; 8 nucleotides line up with TRBD1. This CDR3 is built from 15 residues. V shed 4 bases, J shed 8 bases, and the junction held 12 bases outside the gene matches. Germline CDR1 MNHEY, CDR2 SVGAGI. The CDR3 loop is CASSSPSGTGEEAFF. DNA for the CDR3: TGTGCCAGCAGTTCCCCCTCCGGGACAGGAGAGGAAGCTTTCTTT.

In this sample, this clonotype turned up a few times. This chain links TRBV20-1 with TRBJ2-3; D assignment may be TRBD1 or TRBD2 (5 bases each). CDR1 and CDR2 (germline): DFQATT, SNEGSKA (reference sequence). CDR3 size: 13 residues. Trimming removed 5 bases at V and 0 bases at J, with 9 bases between. The CDR3 loop reads CSAERGSTDTQYF. CDR3 nucleotide sequence: TGCAGTGCTGAACGGGGCAGCACAGATACGCAGTATTTT.

The rearrangement joins TRBV21-1 to TRBJ1-1; TRBD1 is taken as the D call from the table, unchecked against the DNA. TRBV21-1 is a pseudogene locus. CDR3 length: 20 amino acids. CDR3 residues: CASSNSKRAGTGAMNTEAFF. In nucleotides, the CDR3 is TGTGCCAGCAGCAATAGTAAGAGGGCTGGGACAGGGGCTATGAACACTGAAGCTTTCTTT.

On this clonotype itself: A read error is possible here, since a much larger clone lies one base away. The CDR3 DNA is TGCAGCGTTTTAATCCCACAAGGACAGGACTATTACTATGACTACACCTTC. Amino acid sequence: CSVLIPQGQDYYYDYTF. The chain employs TRBV29-1 and TRBJ1-2, with 7 bases lining up with TRBD1. CDR1 is SQVTM, CDR2 ANQGSEA, per germline. This CDR3 comprises 17 residues.

The chain combines TRBV18 with TRBJ1-1; 10 bases map to TRBD1. Germline V gene lookup returns CDR1 KGHSH and CDR2 LQKENI. V shed 2 bases and J 7 bases; nucleotides not matched to a gene: 7. This CDR3 spans 15 amino acids. The CDR3 loop reads CASSPIDRGQVEAFF. In nucleotides, the CDR3 is TGTGCCAGCTCACCAATCGACAGGGGGCAGGTTGAAGCTTTCTTT.